The sample holds many counts of the clone carrying this TCR beta chain. TCRdb itself ran the 5' RACE reads through MiXCR, one entry per CDR3 protein. Among about 14,000 distinct CDR3 sequences, approximately 19% were seen once, and the ten largest hold about 52%. This entry comes from a study of T-cell memory formation after mild COVID-19. In germline, CDR1 is MNHEY, CDR2 SMNVEV (reference sequence). Deletions cut 5 bases from V and 9 bases from J, with 14 bases between. This CDR3 contains 13 residues. This TCR came from an adult woman who had mild COVID-19 (a few samples of this study predate the infection). Cell type and time point are not known. The sequencing input was PBMCs or a T cell subset sorted from them (not recorded which). V usage is TRBV27 and J usage is TRBJ2-4; D is uncertain. The CDR3 loop is CASSPLPQVIQYF. DNA of the CDR3: TGTGCCAGCAGTCCGCTGCCCCAGGTCATTCAGTACTTC.